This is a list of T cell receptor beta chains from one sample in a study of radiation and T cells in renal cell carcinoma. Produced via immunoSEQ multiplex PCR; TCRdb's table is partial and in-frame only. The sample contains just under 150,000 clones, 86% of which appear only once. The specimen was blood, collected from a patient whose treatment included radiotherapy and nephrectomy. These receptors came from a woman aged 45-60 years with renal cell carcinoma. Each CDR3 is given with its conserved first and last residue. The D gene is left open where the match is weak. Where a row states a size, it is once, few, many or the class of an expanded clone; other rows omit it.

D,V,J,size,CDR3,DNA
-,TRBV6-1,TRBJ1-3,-,CASNLQDYSGNTIYF,TGTGCCAGCAACCTACAGGATTACTCTGGAAACACCATATATTTT
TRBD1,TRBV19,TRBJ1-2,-,CASSRGQQYYGYTF,TGTGCCAGTAGTAGGGGACAGCAATACTATGGCTACACCTTC
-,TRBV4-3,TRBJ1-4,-,CASSQATGPNEKLFF,TGCGCCAGCAGCCAAGCAACAGGGCCTAATGAAAAACTGTTTTTT
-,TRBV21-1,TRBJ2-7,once,CASSRGTLAYEQYF,TGTGCCAGCAGCAGGGGGACTCTTGCCTACGAGCAGTACTTC
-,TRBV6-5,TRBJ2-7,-,CASSFKNLHEQYF,TGTGCCAGCAGTTTCAAAAATCTACACGAGCAGTACTTC
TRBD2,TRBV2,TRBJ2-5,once,CASSEIGGLETQYF,TGTGCCAGCAGTGAGATCGGGGGGTTAGAGACCCAGTACTTC
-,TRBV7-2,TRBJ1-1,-,CASSPNQGMNTEAFF,TGTGCCAGCAGCCCCAACCAGGGAATGAACACTGAAGCTTTCTTT
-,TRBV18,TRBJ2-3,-,CASSGLSDTQYF,TGTGCCAGCTCAGGGTTGTCAGATACGCAGTATTTT
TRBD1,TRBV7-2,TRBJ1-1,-,CASSLSHGQGGSEAFF,TGTGCCAGCAGCTTATCCCACGGACAGGGCGGGTCTGAAGCTTTCTTT
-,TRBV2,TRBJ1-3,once,CASDFTAGNTIYF,TGTGCCAGCGATTTTACAGCCGGAAACACCATATATTTT
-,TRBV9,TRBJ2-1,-,CASSAPGRSSYNEQFF,TGTGCCAGCAGCGCCCCCGGGAGAAGCTCCTACAATGAGCAGTTCTTC
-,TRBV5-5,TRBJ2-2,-,CASSLGTGGELTGELFF,TGTGCCAGCTCGCTCGGTACGGGGGGCGAATTAACCGGGGAGCTGTTTTTT
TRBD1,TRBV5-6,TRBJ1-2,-,CASSSGTGESNYGYTF,TGTGCCAGCAGCTCCGGGACAGGGGAGTCTAACTATGGCTACACCTTC
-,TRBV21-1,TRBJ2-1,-,CASNKRLAGGRDEQFF,TGTGCCAGCAACAAACGACTAGCGGGAGGGAGGGATGAGCAGTTCTTC
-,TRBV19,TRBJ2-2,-,CASDPNTGELFF,TGTGCCAGCGACCCCAACACCGGGGAGCTGTTTTTT
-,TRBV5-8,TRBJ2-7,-,CASSLQVSYEQYF,TGTGCCAGCAGCTTGCAGGTCTCCTACGAGCAGTACTTC
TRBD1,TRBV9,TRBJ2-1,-,CASSSRTGASYNEQFF,TGTGCCAGCAGCTCACGGACAGGGGCAAGCTACAATGAGCAGTTCTTC
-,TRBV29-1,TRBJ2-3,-,CSVEVGRTTDTQYF,TGCAGCGTTGAAGTAGGGCGGACCACAGATACGCAGTATTTT
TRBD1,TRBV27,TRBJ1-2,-,CASRSPGQAGYTF,TGTGCCAGCAGATCCCCGGGACAGGCTGGCTACACCTTC
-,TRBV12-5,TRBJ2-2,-,CASGFRDKDTLNTGELFF,TGTGCTAGTGGTTTCCGAGACAAGGACACCTTGAACACCGGGGAGCTGTTTTTT
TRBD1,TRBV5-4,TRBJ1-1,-,CASSWDRTGTEAFF,TGTGCCAGCAGCTGGGACAGGACGGGCACTGAAGCTTTCTTT
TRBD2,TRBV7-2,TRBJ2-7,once,CASSIRLAGRRISYEQYF,TGTGCCAGCAGCATCCGACTAGCGGGCCGCCGAATATCCTACGAGCAGTACTTC
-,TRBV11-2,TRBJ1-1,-,CASSLATSNTEAFF,TGTGCCAGCAGCTTAGCCACCTCGAACACTGAAGCTTTCTTT
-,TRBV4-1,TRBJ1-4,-,CASSQDDSRNEKLFF,TGCGCCAGCAGCCAAGATGATTCCCGGAACGAAAAACTGTTTTTT
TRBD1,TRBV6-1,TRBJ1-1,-,CASSRGQGAAEAFF,TGTGCCAGCAGCCGAGGACAGGGGGCCGCTGAAGCTTTCTTT
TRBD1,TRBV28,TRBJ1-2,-,CASSFLDRASDGYTF,TGTGCCAGCAGTTTCCTGGACAGGGCGAGTGATGGCTACACCTTC
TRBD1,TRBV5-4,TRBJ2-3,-,CASSLTGALTDTQYF,TGTGCCAGCAGCTTGACAGGGGCCCTCACAGATACGCAGTATTTT
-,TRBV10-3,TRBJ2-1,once,CAISEPPIGEQFF,TGTGCCATCAGTGAGCCCCCGATAGGTGAGCAGTTCTTC
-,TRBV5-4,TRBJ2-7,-,CASSLMGAYEQYF,TGTGCCAGCAGCTTGATGGGGGCCTACGAGCAGTACTTC
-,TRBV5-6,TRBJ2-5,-,CASSLARVGGTQYF,TGTGCCAGCAGCTTGGCCCGGGTTGGGGGGACCCAGTACTTC
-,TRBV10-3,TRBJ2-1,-,CAILRGTTSADEQFF,TGTGCCATCCTGAGGGGGACGACTAGTGCGGATGAGCAGTTCTTC
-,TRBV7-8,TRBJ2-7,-,CASSLAGGLPYEQYF,TGTGCCAGCAGCTTAGCCGGGGGACTTCCATACGAGCAGTACTTC
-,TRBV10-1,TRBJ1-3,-,CASSPMPF,TGCGCCAGCAGCCCAATGCCTTTT
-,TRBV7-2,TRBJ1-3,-,CASSVGNTIYF,TGTGCCAGCAGCGTTGGAAACACCATATATTTT
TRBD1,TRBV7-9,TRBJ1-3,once,CASSQGQSGGNTIYF,TGTGCCAGCAGCCAGGGACAGTCGGGGGGAAACACCATATATTTT
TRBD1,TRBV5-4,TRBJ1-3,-,CASSLRDSDTIYF,TGTGCCAGCAGCCTCCGGGACAGTGATACCATATATTTT
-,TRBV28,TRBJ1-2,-,CASSFSDGYTF,TGTGCCAGCAGTTTTTCTGATGGCTACACCTTC
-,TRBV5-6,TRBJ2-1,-,CASSLAFGGSYNEQFF,TGTGCCAGCAGCTTGGCCTTTGGGGGCTCCTACAATGAGCAGTTCTTC
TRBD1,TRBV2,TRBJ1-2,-,CASSDLDRVYGYTF,TGTGCCAGCAGTGACCTAGACAGGGTTTATGGCTACACCTTC
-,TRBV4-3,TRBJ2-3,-,CASSPNYGTDTQYF,TGCGCCAGCAGCCCAAATTACGGCACAGATACGCAGTATTTT
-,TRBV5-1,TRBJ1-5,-,CASSRGTSSNQPQHF,TGTGCCAGCAGCCGCGGGACGTCTAGCAATCAGCCCCAGCATTTT
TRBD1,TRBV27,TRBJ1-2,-,CASSPGQGAYGYTF,TGTGCCAGCAGTCCGGGACAGGGGGCCTATGGCTACACCTTC
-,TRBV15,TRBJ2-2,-,CATSRGGIANTGELFF,TGTGCCACCAGCAGGGGGGGCATCGCAAACACCGGGGAGCTGTTTTTT
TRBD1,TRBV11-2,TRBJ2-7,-,CASTPGQLNYEQYF,TGTGCCAGCACCCCGGGACAGCTTAACTACGAGCAGTACTTC
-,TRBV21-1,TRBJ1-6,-,CASTGPTSVEYNSPLHF,TGTGCCAGCACCGGCCCCACGTCCGTGGAGTATAATTCACCCCTCCACTTT
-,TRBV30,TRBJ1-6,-,CAWRAGVTSSYNSPLHF,TGTGCCTGGAGGGCCGGCGTCACAAGCTCCTATAATTCACCCCTCCACTTT
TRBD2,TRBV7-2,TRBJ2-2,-,CASSLTFRSGDGVTGELFF,TGTGCCAGCAGCTTAACGTTTAGGAGCGGGGACGGCGTCACCGGGGAGCTGTTTTTT
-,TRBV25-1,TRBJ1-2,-,CASSEPGYGYTF,TGTGCCAGCAGTGAACCAGGGTATGGCTACACCTTC
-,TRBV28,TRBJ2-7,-,CASSLGSYEQYF,TGTGCCAGCAGTTTAGGCAGCTACGAGCAGTACTTC
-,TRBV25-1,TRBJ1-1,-,CASSESGINTEAFF,TGTGCCAGCAGTGAGTCGGGCATTAACACTGAAGCTTTCTTT
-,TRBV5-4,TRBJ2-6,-,CASSPGGRPSGANVLTF,TGTGCCAGCAGCCCCGGGGGGCGCCCCTCTGGGGCCAACGTCCTGACTTTC
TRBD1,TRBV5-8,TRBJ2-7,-,CASSFRTGLDEQYF,TGTGCCAGCAGCTTTCGGACAGGGCTGGACGAGCAGTACTTC
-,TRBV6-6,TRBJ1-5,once,CASRSFGQLSNQPQHF,TGTGCCAGCAGAAGCTTCGGACAGCTGAGCAATCAGCCCCAGCATTTT
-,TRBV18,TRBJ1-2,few,CASSPGDNYGYTF,TGTGCCAGCTCACCAGGGGACAACTATGGCTACACCTTC
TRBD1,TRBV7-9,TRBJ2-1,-,CASSFRQGAYNEQFF,TGTGCCAGCAGCTTCAGACAGGGGGCTTACAATGAGCAGTTCTTC
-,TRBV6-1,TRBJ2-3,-,CASSEDDTDTQYF,TGTGCCAGCAGTGAGGACGACACAGATACGCAGTATTTT
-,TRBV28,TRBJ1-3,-,CASRASGNTIYF,TGTGCCAGCAGGGCCTCTGGAAACACCATATATTTT
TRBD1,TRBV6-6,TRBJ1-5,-,CASRYTGDYSNQPQHF,TGTGCCAGCAGATATACAGGGGACTATAGCAATCAGCCCCAGCATTTT
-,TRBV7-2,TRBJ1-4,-,CASSLVLGAPNEKLFF,TGTGCCAGCAGCTTAGTTCTTGGGGCACCTAATGAAAAACTGTTTTTT